This T cell receptor beta chain derives from a study of blood T cell repertoires in COVID-19. The overall study: Specimens from acute and convalescent COVID-19 originated in the United States, Italy and Spain. PBMCs, B-cell-depleted T cells, or T cells provided the cDNA or gDNA that made up the material.

Under the authors' procedure: Reference gene primer amplification in the assay estimated nucleated cell counts. TCRdb's table, derived via immunoSEQ multiplex PCR, lists solely in-frame clones and lacks some. The V and J calls and clone size were taken over from that table, and D and trimming were inferred from the DNA. The sample consists of under 300,000 clones, roughly 82% of them appearing once. This clone was counted a single time. The source of this sequence is a woman aged 80 or over with active or convalescent COVID-19. The sample comprised peripheral blood.

Here the CDR3 reads CAIQQRGSSYEQYF. As DNA, the CDR3 is TGTGCCATCCAACAGCGGGGGAGCTCCTACGAGCAGTACTTC. This chain uses TRBV10-3 with TRBJ2-7, with TRBD2 identical over 8 bases. The germline V gene has CDR1 ENHRY and CDR2 SYGVKD. Losses at the gene ends were 8 bases for V and 0 bases for J; bases not matched to a gene: 6. CDR3 length: 14 amino acids.